This T cell receptor beta chain was identified in a study of T cell repertoires in cytomegalovirus infection. Study conclusions and caveats: Clonotype analysis showed dominance of the ex vivo response by HLA-C-restricted CMV-specific TCR beta clonotypes.

A remark on this clonotype: Its specificity is not known. Compared with germline, one end of the junction differs, possibly owing to a read error.

TCRdb independently ran MiXCR on the reads; one entry per CDR3 protein. The repertoire consists of around 250,000 distinct CDR3 sequences, with over 15% occurring once and the leading ten covering less than 50%. The CDR3 has 14 amino acids. The germline V gene has CDR1 MNHEY and CDR2 SMNVEV (reference sequence). Specimen: CD8+ T cells from PBMCs. The TCR was taken from a human donor in good health (CMV status not recorded). Some clones in this sample may be carry-over from other donors' samples. The chain is built from TRBV27 and TRBJ2-1, with TRBD1 matching over 7 bases. The CDR3 region has the DNA TGTGCCATCAGTTTAGGGGGCTTTTACAATGAGCAGTTCTTC. It encodes CAISLGGFYNEQFF.